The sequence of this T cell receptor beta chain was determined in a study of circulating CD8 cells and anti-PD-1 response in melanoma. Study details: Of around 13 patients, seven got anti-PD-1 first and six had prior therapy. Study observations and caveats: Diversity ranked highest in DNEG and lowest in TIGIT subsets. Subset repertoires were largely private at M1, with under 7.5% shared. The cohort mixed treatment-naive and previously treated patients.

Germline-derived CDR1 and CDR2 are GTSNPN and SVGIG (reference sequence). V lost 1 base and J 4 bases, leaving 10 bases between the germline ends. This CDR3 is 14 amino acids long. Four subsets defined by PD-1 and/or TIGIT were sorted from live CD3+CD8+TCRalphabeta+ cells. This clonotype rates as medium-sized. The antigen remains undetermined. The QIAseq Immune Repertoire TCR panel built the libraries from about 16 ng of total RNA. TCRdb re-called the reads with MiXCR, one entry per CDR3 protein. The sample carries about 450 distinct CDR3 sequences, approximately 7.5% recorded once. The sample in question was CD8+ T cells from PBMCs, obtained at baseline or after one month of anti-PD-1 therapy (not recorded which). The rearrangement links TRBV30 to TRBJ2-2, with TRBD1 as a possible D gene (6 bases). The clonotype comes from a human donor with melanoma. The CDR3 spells CAWSAGVGTGELFF. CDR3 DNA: TGTGCCTGGAGTGCAGGGGTGGGCACCGGGGAGCTGTTTTTT.